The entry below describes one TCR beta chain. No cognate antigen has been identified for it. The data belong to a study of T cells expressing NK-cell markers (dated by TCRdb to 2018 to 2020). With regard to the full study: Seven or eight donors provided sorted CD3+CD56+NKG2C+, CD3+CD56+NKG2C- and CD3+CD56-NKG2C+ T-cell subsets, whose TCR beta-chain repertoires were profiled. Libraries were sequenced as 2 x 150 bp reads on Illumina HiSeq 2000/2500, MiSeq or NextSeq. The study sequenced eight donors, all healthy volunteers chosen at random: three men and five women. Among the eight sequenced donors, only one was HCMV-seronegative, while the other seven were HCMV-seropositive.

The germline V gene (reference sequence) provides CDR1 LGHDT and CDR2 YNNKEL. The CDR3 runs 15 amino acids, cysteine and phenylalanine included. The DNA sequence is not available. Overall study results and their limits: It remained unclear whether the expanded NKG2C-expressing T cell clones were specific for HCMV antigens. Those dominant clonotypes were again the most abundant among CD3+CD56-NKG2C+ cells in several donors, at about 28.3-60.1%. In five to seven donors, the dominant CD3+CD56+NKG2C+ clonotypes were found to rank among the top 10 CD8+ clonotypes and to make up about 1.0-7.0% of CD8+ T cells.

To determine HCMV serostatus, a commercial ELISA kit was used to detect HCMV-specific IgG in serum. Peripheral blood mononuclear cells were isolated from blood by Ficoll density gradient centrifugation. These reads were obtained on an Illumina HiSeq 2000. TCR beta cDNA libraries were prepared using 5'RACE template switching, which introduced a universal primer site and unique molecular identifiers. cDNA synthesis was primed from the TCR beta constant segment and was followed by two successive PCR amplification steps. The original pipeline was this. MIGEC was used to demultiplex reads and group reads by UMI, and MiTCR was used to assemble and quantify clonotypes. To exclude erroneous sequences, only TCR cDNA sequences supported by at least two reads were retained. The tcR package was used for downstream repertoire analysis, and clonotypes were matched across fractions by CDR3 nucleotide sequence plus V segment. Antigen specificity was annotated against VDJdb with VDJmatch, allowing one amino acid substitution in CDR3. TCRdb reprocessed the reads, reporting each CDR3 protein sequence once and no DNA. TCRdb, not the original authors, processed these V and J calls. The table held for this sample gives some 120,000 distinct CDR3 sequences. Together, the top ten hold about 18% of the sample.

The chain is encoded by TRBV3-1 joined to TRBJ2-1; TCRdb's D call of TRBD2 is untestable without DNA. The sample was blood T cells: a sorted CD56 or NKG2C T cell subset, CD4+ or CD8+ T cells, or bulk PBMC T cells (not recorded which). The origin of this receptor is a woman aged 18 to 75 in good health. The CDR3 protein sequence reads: CASSQVSGGYNEQFF.